The subject of this entry is one TCR beta chain. Only in-frame clones appear in the TCRdb table, and some are missing; sequencing was by immunoSEQ multiplex PCR. Seen here are fewer than 75,000 clones, over 65% observed once, and the top ten hold more than 3%. This record comes from a study of early stage breast cancer tumors. The sequence was collected from a person aged 25 to 39 with breast cancer. Sequences were obtained from blood.

The CDR3: CASIQLAGSTYEQYF. The CDR3 DNA is TGTGCCAGCATACAATTAGCGGGGTCAACCTACGAGCAGTACTTC. The chain recombines TRBV11-2 with TRBJ2-7; 8 nucleotides align to TRBD2. The CDR3 sequence is 15 residues long. The junction had 10 bases not matched to a gene; V was cut back by 7 bases and J by 2 bases. Germline values: CDR1 SGHAT, CDR2 FQNNGV.